These 21 T cell receptor beta chains were all obtained from the same sample, sequenced in a study of blood T cell repertoires in COVID-19. The protocol was immunoSEQ multiplex PCR, while the TCRdb copy is restricted to in-frame clones and leaves out a portion. This table has 150,000 to 200,000 clones, about four fifths appearing once. The sample comprised peripheral blood. Receptors originate from a human donor with acute or convalescent COVID-19. The donor label of this sample is uncertain.

The V and J genes are TRBV23-1 and TRBJ2-5, with 9 bases lining up with TRBD1. TRBV23-1 is an ORF; its function is uncertain. This CDR3 contains 17 residues. The junction had 13 bases not matched to a gene; V was cut back by 4 bases and J by 4 bases. For the CDR3, the DNA is TGCGCCAGCAGTCGCCCCTCCCGGGACAGGGAAAGAGAGACCCAGTACTTC. It specifies CASSRPSRDRERETQYF.

This chain connects TRBV7-2 to TRBJ1-4; D is ambiguous. CDR3 size: 14 residues. Germline assignment: CDR1 SGHTA and CDR2 FQGNSA. Trimming took off 5 bases at V and 0 bases at J, with 7 bases between the two ends. The CDR3 nucleotides are TGTGCCAGCAGCCCGACACCAACTAATGAAAAACTGTTTTTT. It codes for CASSPTPTNEKLFF.

The chain employs TRBV19 and TRBJ1-2; unclear D gene. Per the germline V gene, CDR1 is LNHDA and CDR2 is SQIVND (reference sequence). The CDR3 contains 15 residues. V gave up 3 bases and J gave up 8 bases, with 19 bases separating them. The CDR3 is CASSMGDESIGGYTF. The CDR3 DNA reads as TGTGCCAGTAGTATGGGAGACGAGAGCATAGGGGGCTACACCTTC.

CDR3 sequence (DNA): TGCGCCAGCAGCTTGGAGGGGACAGGCTCCTATGGCTACACCTTC. Its protein product is CASSLEGTGSYGYTF. The chain combines TRBV5-1 with TRBJ1-2, with 8 nucleotides matching TRBD1. Germline trimming cut 0 bases from V and 4 bases from J; bases unmatched to any gene: 5. The CDR3 extends over 15 amino acids. Per the germline V gene, CDR1 is SGHRS and CDR2 is YFSETQ.

This chain uses TRBV2 with TRBJ1-6; the match to TRBD1 covers 7 bases. The trim removed 7 bases at V and 11 bases at J, leaving 17 bases unmatched. CDR3 length: 16 amino acids. Germline V gives CDR1 SNHLY, CDR2 FYNNEI. CDR3 in DNA: TGTGCCAGCAAAACCTTTACAGGGGCCCTAAGGACACCCCTCCACTTT. It encodes CASKTFTGALRTPLHF.

This chain connects TRBV7-2 to TRBJ1-2, with 8 bases matching TRBD1. Germline CDR1 reads SGHTA; CDR2 reads FQGNSA. The junction had 10 bases not matched to a gene; V was cut back by 3 bases and J by 7 bases. The CDR3 is 15 amino acids. CDR3 protein: CASSLKGQGFSGYTF. Written as DNA, the CDR3 is TGTGCCAGCAGCTTGAAAGGACAGGGATTTTCTGGCTACACCTTC.

The rearrangement uses TRBV30 and TRBJ1-1; D remains ambiguous. The CDR3 covers 13 residues. Germline CDR1 reads GTSNPN; CDR2 reads SVGIG (reference sequence). Trimming shortened V by 0 bases and J by 0 bases, and 5 bases separated the two germline ends. The CDR3 here is CAWSVRMNTEAFF. The CDR3 nucleotides are TGTGCCTGGAGTGTGCGGATGAACACTGAAGCTTTCTTT.

The V and J genes are TRBV19 and TRBJ1-2; D might be TRBD1 (5 bases). Trimming took 3 bases from V and 7 from J, leaving 18 bases between them. Germline V CDR1 and CDR2: LNHDA, SQIVND (reference sequence). This CDR3 region has 15 residues. In nucleotides, the CDR3 is TGTGCCAGTAGTATGTCTGACAGTAGTTACTCTGGCTACACCTTC. Residues: CASSMSDSSYSGYTF.

This rearrangement joins TRBV7-3 to TRBJ2-5; 14 nucleotides match TRBD2. Germline assignment: CDR1 SGHTA and CDR2 FQGTGA. The CDR3 runs 18 residues. V lost 5 bases, J lost 3 bases, and 11 bases stayed unmatched. Written as DNA, the CDR3 is TGTGCCAGCAGCCCCGGTGCCGGGACTAGCGGGAGAAAAGAGACCCAGTACTTC. As protein: CASSPGAGTSGRKETQYF.

The J gene is TRBJ2-1, the V gene TRBV11-2; possible D gene TRBD2, 6 bases. The CDR3 is 16 residues long. The V end lost 1 base, the J end lost 0 bases, and 10 bases lay between the germline ends. Germline loops: CDR1 SGHAT, CDR2 FQNNGV. DNA for the CDR3: TGTGCCAGCAGCTTAGTGCGGGGTGCCTCCTACAATGAGCAGTTCTTC. Protein: CASSLVRGASYNEQFF.

The rearrangement uses TRBV30 and TRBJ2-2; 10 bases fit TRBD2. The V segment lost 4 bases and the J segment 6 bases; nucleotides outside the gene matches: 5. The CDR3 runs 14 residues. Germline V gene data show CDR1 as GTSNPN and CDR2 as SVGIG (reference sequence). The CDR3 nucleotides read TGTGCCTGGAACATAGCGGGAGGCGCCGGGGAGCTGTTTTTT. Its protein is CAWNIAGGAGELFF.

This chain joins TRBV14 and TRBJ1-2; TRBD1 matches at 9 bases. J lost 7 bases, V lost 6 bases, and 6 bases had no gene match. CDR1 is SGHDN and CDR2 is FVKESK in the germline V gene. The CDR3 loop spans 13 amino acids. CDR3 protein: CASRGQGVGGYTF. CDR3 DNA sequence: TGTGCCAGCAGGGGACAGGGAGTAGGTGGCTACACCTTC.

V and J are TRBV18 and TRBJ2-1; TRBD1 agrees at 8 bases. The CDR3 sequence is 17 residues long. CDR1 KGHSH and CDR2 LQKENI come from the germline V gene. V lost 6 bases and J lost 6; bases outside the gene matches: 16. The CDR3 DNA follows: TGTGCCAGCTCTCCAGGCCTCGGACAGGGTGTCTTCAATGAGCAGTTCTTC. Its translation: CASSPGLGQGVFNEQFF.

The V and J genes are TRBV12-2 and TRBJ2-1; the D call of TRBD2 is as the table states it, not checked on the DNA. TRBV12-2 has pseudogene status. The CDR3 loop spans 16 amino acids. CDR3 coding DNA: TGTGCAAGTCGCAGGGTAAGCGGGAGCGGCTACAATGAGCAGTTCTTC. As protein: CASRRVSGSGYNEQFF.

The rearrangement joins TRBV5-4 to TRBJ2-2; 7 positions agree with TRBD2. The CDR3 has 16 amino acids. Germline lookup yields CDR1 SGHNT and CDR2 YYREEE (reference sequence). Trimming at V came to 4 bases and at J to 5 bases, leaving 11 bases not matched to a gene. The CDR3 region is CASSTRSGETTGELFF. The DNA for the CDR3 is TGTGCCAGCAGCACGAGGAGCGGGGAGACAACCGGGGAGCTGTTTTTT.

This clone occurred many times. The chain employs TRBV4-1 and TRBJ2-3; 10 nucleotides match TRBD2. CDR3 length: 16 residues. Germline CDR1 and CDR2: MGHRA and YSYEKL. J lost 3 bases, V lost 4 bases, and 7 bases had no gene match. CDR3 bases: TGCGCCAGCAGCCGCCTACTAGCGGGGCAGACAGATACGCAGTATTTT. Its protein product is CASSRLLAGQTDTQYF.

The gene calls are TRBV19 and TRBJ1-4; 8 bases map to TRBD1. This CDR3 comprises 16 residues. CDR1 is LNHDA and CDR2 is SQIVND in the germline V gene (reference sequence). After removal of 0 bases from V and 5 bases from J, the junction contained 5 bases not matched to a gene. In DNA, the CDR3 is TGTGCCAGTAGTATAGAAGGAACAGGGGGAAATGAAAAACTGTTTTTT. Translated: CASSIEGTGGNEKLFF.

This chain links TRBV19 with TRBJ1-2, with TRBD1 matching 8 bases. Germline CDR1 LNHDA, CDR2 SQIVND (reference sequence). This CDR3 is built from 13 residues. V shed 6 bases, J shed 6 bases, and the junction held 6 bases outside the gene matches. The CDR3 region is CASSSDRGDGYTF. The CDR3 bases are TGTGCCAGTAGCAGCGACAGGGGAGATGGCTACACCTTC.

The V call is TRBV7-9, the J call TRBJ2-1; 11 nucleotides agree with TRBD2. The CDR3 is 18 amino acids. CDR1 is SEHNR, CDR2 FQNEAQ, per germline (reference sequence). After removal of 5 bases from V and 1 base from J, the junction contained 10 bases not matched to a gene. In nucleotides, the CDR3 is TGTGCCAGCAGCACGAGGACTAGCGGGCGGGTATCCTACAATGAGCAGTTCTTC. It codes for CASSTRTSGRVSYNEQFF.

This chain joins TRBV5-8 and TRBJ2-2; D possibly corresponds to TRBD2 (7 bases). The CDR3 has 15 amino acids. V lost 0 bases, J lost 7 bases, and 13 bases lay in between. Germline CDR1 is SGHTS and CDR2 is YDEGEE. CDR3 sequence reads: CASSLVTGGVGELFF. As DNA, the CDR3 is TGTGCCAGCAGCTTGGTAACGGGGGGCGTCGGGGAGCTGTTTTTT. Based on the CDR3 plus reference TRBV5-8 and TRBJ2-2, the full variable domain is EAGVTQSPTHLIKTRGQQATLRCSPISGHTSVYWYQQALGLGLQFLLWYDEGEERNRGNFPPRFSGRQFPNYSSELNVNALELEDSALYLCASSLVTGGVGELFFGEGSRLTVL.

The chain carries TRBV9 and TRBJ2-7, with D maybe TRBD1 (7 bases). Germline assignment: CDR1 SGDLS and CDR2 YYNGEE. Trimming shortened V by 4 bases and J by 0 bases, and 11 bases separated the two germline ends. This CDR3 spans 14 amino acids. The CDR3 bases are TGTGCCAGCAGCCCAGGGGGGTCCTCCTACGAGCAGTACTTC. Translation gives CASSPGGSSYEQYF. The whole variable domain, remainder taken from reference TRBV9 and TRBJ2-7, is DSGVTQTPKHLITATGQRVTLRCSPRSGDLSVYWYQQSLDQGLQFLIQYYNGEERAKGNILERFSAQQFPDLHSELNLSSLELGDSALYFCASSPGGSSYEQYFGPGTRLTVT.